Each of the 29 T cell receptor beta chains below was sequenced from the same sample in a study of CD8 T cells in acute hepatitis C reinfection. The sample's time point: naive CD8 control sorted from an acute-time-point sample. Sequenced by immunoSEQ multiplex PCR; TCRdb stores in-frame clones only, minus some. The sample has fewer than 40,000 clones, roughly 88% seen once. The sequenced material came from naive CD8+ T cells from PBMCs. The receptors come from a young woman who spontaneously cleared hepatitis C infection.

V gene TRBV7-2 combines with J gene TRBJ1-1; TRBD1 matches 8 bases. Per germline, CDR1 SGHTA and CDR2 FQGNSA. V was pared by 5 bases and J by 2 bases, with 4 bases of the junction left unmatched. This CDR3 comprises 14 residues. The CDR3, as DNA: TGTGCCAGCAGCCAGACAGGGGCTAACACTGAAGCTTTCTTT. It translates to CASSQTGANTEAFF. Drawing the rest from reference TRBV7-2 and TRBJ1-1, the complete variable domain is GAGVSQSPSNKVTEKGKDVELRCDPISGHTALYWYRQSLGQGLEFLIYFQGNSAPDKSGLPSDRFSAERTGGSVSTLTIQRTQQEDSAVYLCASSQTGANTEAFFGQGTRLTVV.

This CDR3 is CASSLAFSGTRRYEQFF. In nucleotides, the CDR3 is TGTGCCAGCAGCTTAGCGTTTAGCGGGACCCGTCGGTATGAGCAGTTCTTC. The rearrangement links TRBV7-8 to TRBJ2-1; 8 nucleotides align to TRBD2. Per germline, CDR1 SGHVS and CDR2 FQNEAQ. The CDR3 runs 17 residues. V lost 0 bases, J lost 8 bases, and 12 bases stayed unmatched.

The gene calls are TRBV4-1 and TRBJ2-1, with TRBD2 identical over 11 bases. Germline assignment: CDR1 MGHRA and CDR2 YSYEKL. V shed 3 bases, J shed 6 bases, and the junction held 4 bases outside the gene matches. The CDR3 has 15 amino acids. In nucleotides, the CDR3 is TGCGCCAGCAGCCACACTAGCGGGAGTTTCAATGAGCAGTTCTTC. Protein product: CASSHTSGSFNEQFF.

The chain carries TRBV27 and TRBJ2-5; perhaps TRBD2 as D (6 bases). This CDR3 has 14 residues. Trimming took 3 bases from V and 5 from J, leaving 13 bases between them. CDR1 is MNHEY, CDR2 SMNVEV, per germline (reference sequence). The CDR3 DNA follows: TGTGCCAGCAGTTTTCGCGGGACGGGGGAGACCCAGTACTTC. Translation: CASSFRGTGETQYF.

The chain carries TRBV27 and TRBJ2-3; D uncertain. The V gene lost 5 bases and the J gene lost 6 bases, with 9 bases spanning the gap. Germline CDR1 is MNHEY and CDR2 is SMNVEV (reference sequence). This CDR3 has 12 residues. The DNA for the CDR3 is TGTGCCAGCAGTCGAAGTGCGGATACGCAGTATTTT. The encoded protein is CASSRSADTQYF.

The V gene is TRBV4-1, the J gene TRBJ2-3; D call uncertain. This CDR3 spans 15 amino acids. Deletions cut 2 bases from V and 5 bases from J, with 14 bases between. Germline values: CDR1 MGHRA, CDR2 YSYEKL. CDR3 sequence reads: CASSQRNKWGDTQYF. The CDR3 DNA sequence: TGCGCCAGCAGCCAAAGGAACAAGTGGGGAGATACGCAGTATTTT.

J is TRBJ2-1 and V is TRBV29-1; D gene uncertain. CDR3 length: 14 amino acids. Deletions cut 7 bases from V and 10 bases from J, with 23 bases between. Germline CDR1 and CDR2: SQVTM and ANQGSEA. CDR3 sequence: CSGTPQNSPWEQFF. As DNA, the CDR3 is TGCAGCGGGACCCCTCAGAACAGCCCGTGGGAGCAGTTCTTC.

The V gene is TRBV7-6, the J gene TRBJ2-1; the D is unclear. Germline V gives CDR1 SGHVS, CDR2 FNYEAQ. V lost 2 bases and J 1 base, leaving 9 bases between the germline ends. The CDR3 contains 15 residues. The CDR3: CASSLRAYSYNEQFF. CDR3 DNA sequence: TGTGCCAGCAGCTTAAGAGCGTATTCCTACAATGAGCAGTTCTTC.

This chain uses TRBV7-2 with TRBJ1-4; possible D gene TRBD1, 5 bases. The CDR3 length is 15 residues. The V and J ends lost 5 bases and 3 bases respectively, with 13 bases between them. Germline CDR1 and CDR2: SGHTA and FQGNSA. The CDR3 nucleotides are TGTGCCAGCAGCAAATCAGGGTTAGCTAATGAAAAACTGTTTTTT. Amino acid sequence: CASSKSGLANEKLFF.

The chain carries TRBV9 and TRBJ1-2, with D hard to call. V lost 0 bases and J 0 bases, leaving 12 bases between the germline ends. The CDR3 is 16 amino acids. Germline lookup yields CDR1 SGDLS and CDR2 YYNGEE. As DNA, the CDR3 is TGTGCCAGCAGCGTAGTAGCAGTACCAGCTAACTATGGCTACACCTTC. Its translation: CASSVVAVPANYGYTF.

J is TRBJ2-7 and V is TRBV5-4, with no clear D. V lost 2 bases, J lost 1 base, and 7 bases lay in between. This CDR3 contains 13 residues. Germline CDR1 is SGHNT and CDR2 is YYREEE (reference sequence). CDR3 loop: CASSLSESYEQYF. In DNA, the CDR3 is TGTGCCAGCAGCTTATCAGAATCCTACGAGCAGTACTTC.

The rearrangement joins TRBV7-6 to TRBJ1-5; possible D gene TRBD1, 6 bases. The CDR3 is 13 residues long. Germline values: CDR1 SGHVS, CDR2 FNYEAQ. V lost 5 bases to trimming and J lost 5 bases, with 10 bases between them. CDR3 residues: CASSTGLDQPQHF. The CDR3 nucleotides are TGTGCCAGCAGCACAGGGCTGGATCAGCCCCAGCATTTT. Together with reference TRBV7-6 and TRBJ1-5, the CDR3 gives the full variable domain: GAGVSQSPRYKVTKRGQDVALRCDPISGHVSLYWYRQALGQGPEFLTYFNYEAQQDKSGLPNDRFSAERPEGSISTLTIQRTEQRDSAMYRCASSTGLDQPQHFGDGTRLSIL.

This clone was detected only a few times. The chain uses TRBV25-1 and TRBJ1-1; D is unresolved. The CDR3 covers 13 residues. Trimming left V 6 bases short and J 5 bases short, with 13 bases between. The germline V gene has CDR1 MGHDK and CDR2 SYGVNS. The CDR3, as DNA: TGTGCCAGCAGAGAAATTGAGGGTACTGAAGCTTTCTTT. Encoded protein: CASREIEGTEAFF.

V and J are TRBV5-1 and TRBJ2-7; D not certain. Looked up from germline, CDR1 is SGHRS and CDR2 is YFSETQ. Trimming removed 7 bases at V and 2 bases at J, with 7 bases between. This CDR3 spans 11 amino acids. The CDR3 loop is CASQDTYEQYF. CDR3 nucleotides: TGCGCCAGCCAGGATACCTACGAGCAGTACTTC.

The chain joins TRBV6-4 to TRBJ2-1, with D perhaps assigned TRBD1 or TRBD2 (5 bases each). The V gene lost 6 bases and the J gene lost 7 bases, with 16 bases spanning the gap. The CDR3 covers 14 residues. Germline loops: CDR1 MRHNA, CDR2 SNTAGT. CDR3 nucleotides: TGTGCCAGCAGCCCCGGGACCTTTTGGAATGAGCAGTTCTTC. Amino acid sequence: CASSPGTFWNEQFF.

The chain couples TRBV7-7 to TRBJ2-1; TRBD1 might be the D (5 bases). Trimming pared 5 bases from V and 2 bases from J, leaving 16 bases between. This CDR3 comprises 16 residues. CDR1 and CDR2 from the germline V gene are SSHAT and FNYEAQ (reference sequence). The CDR3 bases are TGTGCCAGCAGCAAGACCTGGGGCTCTACCTACAATGAGCAGTTCTTC. It yields the protein CASSKTWGSTYNEQFF. Full variable domain (rest looked up from reference TRBV7-7 and TRBJ2-1): GAGVSQSPRYKVTKRGQDVTLRCDPISSHATLYWYQQALGQGPEFLTYFNYEAQPDKSGLPSDRFSAERPEGSISTLTIQRTEQRDSAMYRCASSKTWGSTYNEQFFGPGTRLTVL.

This clone was picked up one time. The chain is built from TRBV14 and TRBJ2-7; D remains unclear. CDR3 length: 15 residues. The germline V and J ends were trimmed by 0 bases and 2 bases, with 11 bases remaining between them. Looked up from germline, CDR1 is SGHDN and CDR2 is FVKESK. The CDR3 DNA is TGTGCCAGCAGCCAAGATGAGACATTTCCCTACGAGCAGTACTTC. Translating it yields CASSQDETFPYEQYF.

The chain links TRBV18 to TRBJ2-2; no clear D gene. Trimming removed 2 bases from V and 6 bases from J, with 4 bases in between. The CDR3 runs to 12 residues. Germline values: CDR1 KGHSH, CDR2 LQKENI. CDR3 coding DNA: TGTGCCAGCTCACCATTCCCCGGGGAGCTGTTTTTT. Its protein product is CASSPFPGELFF.

The genes are TRBV27 and TRBJ2-7; 8 bases agree with TRBD2. The junction had 6 bases not matched to a gene; V was cut back by 5 bases and J by 0 bases. The CDR3 length is 15 residues. The germline gives CDR1 MNHEY, CDR2 SMNVEV (reference sequence). The CDR3 sequence is CASSAHSGNSYEQYF. CDR3 coding DNA: TGTGCCAGCAGTGCCCATAGCGGGAACTCCTACGAGCAGTACTTC.

The CDR3 nucleotides are TGTGCCAGCAGCTCTAGCGGGAGCTACAATGAGCAGTTCTTC. Translating gives CASSSSGSYNEQFF. This chain links TRBV7-9 with TRBJ2-1; 10 bases map to TRBD2. V lost 4 bases, J lost 3 bases, and 0 bases stayed unmatched. The CDR3 extends over 14 amino acids. Germline-derived CDR1 and CDR2 are SEHNR and FQNEAQ (reference sequence).

This clone was counted a single time. The J gene is TRBJ1-1, the V gene TRBV6-6, with D possibly TRBD1 on 5 matching bases. The CDR3 sequence is 13 residues long. V lost 7 bases to trimming and J lost 1 base, with 10 bases between them. Germline assignment: CDR1 MNHNY and CDR2 SVGAGI (reference sequence). DNA for the CDR3: TGTGCCAGCAAACCGGGACCGAACACTGAAGCTTTCTTT. This translates into CASKPGPNTEAFF.

CDR3 in amino acids: CASSFETGTGVLDEQYF. CDR3 nucleotide sequence: TGTGCCAGCAGCTTTGAAACCGGGACGGGGGTCTTGGACGAGCAGTACTTC. This chain uses TRBV11-2 with TRBJ2-7; perhaps TRBD2 as D (6 bases). Trimming took 3 bases from V and 5 from J, leaving 23 bases between them. Germline V gene data show CDR1 as SGHAT and CDR2 as FQNNGV. This CDR3 spans 17 amino acids.

The V gene is TRBV6-6, the J gene TRBJ2-2, with D possibly called TRBD1 or TRBD2 (5 bases each). Looked up from germline, CDR1 is MNHNY and CDR2 is SVGAGI (reference sequence). Between the trimmed V and J ends, which lost 7 bases and 13 bases, there was a span of 22 bases. The CDR3 length is 14 residues. CDR3 sequence reads: CASTPVGLGGGLFF. CDR3 DNA: TGTGCCAGCACCCCTGTGGGGCTGGGCGGAGGGCTGTTTTTT.

The chain couples TRBV27 to TRBJ2-3, with TRBD2 matching over 14 bases. Trimming cost V 3 bases and J 6 bases; bases outside gene matches: 5. CDR1 and CDR2 from the germline V gene are MNHEY and SMNVEV (reference sequence). The CDR3 sequence is 16 residues long. In DNA form, the CDR3 reads TGTGCCAGCAGTTTTGTGGGACTAGCGGGAGCGGATACGCAGTATTTT. Translating gives CASSFVGLAGADTQYF.

The gene calls are TRBV4-1 and TRBJ1-2; D might be TRBD1 (6 bases). Trimming took 0 bases from V and 3 from J, leaving 17 bases between them. Looked up from germline, CDR1 is MGHRA and CDR2 is YSYEKL. CDR3 length equals 17 residues. The CDR3 spells CASSQERVWGRDYGYTF. CDR3 DNA sequence: TGCGCCAGCAGCCAAGAAAGAGTCTGGGGGCGCGACTATGGCTACACCTTC.

The rearrangement uses TRBV29-1 and TRBJ2-2; perhaps TRBD1 as D (6 bases). V was shortened by 4 bases and J by 2 bases, with 11 bases between the two germline ends. Germline loops: CDR1 SQVTM, CDR2 ANQGSEA. This CDR3 is built from 14 residues. The CDR3 region is CSVGRGLNTGELFF. The CDR3 DNA follows: TGCAGCGTTGGCAGGGGATTAAACACCGGGGAGCTGTTTTTT.

The chain recombines TRBV7-2 with TRBJ1-1; possible D gene TRBD1, 6 bases. In germline, CDR1 is SGHTA, CDR2 FQGNSA. Trimming left V 4 bases short and J 6 bases short, with 12 bases between. This CDR3 contains 13 residues. CDR3 DNA sequence: TGTGCCAGCAGCTCAACAGGGATCGCTGAAGCTTTCTTT. Protein product: CASSSTGIAEAFF.

J is TRBJ2-1 and V is TRBV9; the D is unclear. Germline V gene sequence: CDR1 SGDLS, CDR2 YYNGEE. The length of the CDR3 is 15 residues. Trimming took off 2 bases at V and 2 bases at J, with 11 bases between the two ends. DNA of the CDR3: TGTGCCAGCAGCGTCCGCGGCGGAGCCTACAATGAGCAGTTCTTC. Translation: CASSVRGGAYNEQFF.

The chain combines TRBV11-2 with TRBJ2-1; either TRBD1 or TRBD2 may fit D (7 bases each). Trimming shortened V by 5 bases and J by 10 bases, and 12 bases separated the two germline ends. Germline V gene lookup returns CDR1 SGHAT and CDR2 FQNNGV. The CDR3 is 12 residues long. The CDR3 spells CASSPGGEEQFF. CDR3 bases: TGTGCCAGCAGCCCAGGGGGGGAGGAGCAGTTCTTC.